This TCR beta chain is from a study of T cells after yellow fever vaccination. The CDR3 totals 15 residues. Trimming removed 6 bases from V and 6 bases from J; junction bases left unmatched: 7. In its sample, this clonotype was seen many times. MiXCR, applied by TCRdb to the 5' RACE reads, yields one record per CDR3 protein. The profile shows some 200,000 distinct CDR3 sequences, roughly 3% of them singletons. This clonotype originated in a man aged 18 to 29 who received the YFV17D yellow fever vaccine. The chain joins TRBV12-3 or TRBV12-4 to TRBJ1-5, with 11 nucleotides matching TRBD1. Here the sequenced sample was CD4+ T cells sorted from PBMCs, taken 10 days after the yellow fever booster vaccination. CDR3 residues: CASSLGQGAGQPQHF. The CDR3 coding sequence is TGTGCCAGCAGCCTCGGACAGGGGGCAGGTCAGCCCCAGCATTTT.